This TCR beta chain was retrieved from a study of identical twins' blood T cells. The study, taken as a whole, reports: Mainly, cloneset size products determined shared clonotypes, twins included.

There are a few counts of this clonotype. Its target is not known. Germline V lookup: CDR1 SGHRS, CDR2 YFSETQ. This CDR3 is built from 15 residues. Trimming took off 0 bases at V and 4 bases at J, with 13 bases between the two ends. Sample barcodes were added at both library ends during cDNA synthesis. TCRdb reanalysed the 5' RACE reads using MiXCR and keeps one entry per CDR3 protein. The data show 300,000 to 450,000 distinct CDR3 sequences, over 25% seen once. What was sequenced was PBMCs. The chain employs TRBV5-1 and TRBJ2-5; D is possibly TRBD2 (6 bases). The sequence was obtained from a woman aged 18 to 55 in good health. The CDR3 sequence is CASSLGLANTETQYF. The DNA of the CDR3 is TGCGCCAGCAGCTTGGGTCTAGCGAACACAGAGACCCAGTACTTC.